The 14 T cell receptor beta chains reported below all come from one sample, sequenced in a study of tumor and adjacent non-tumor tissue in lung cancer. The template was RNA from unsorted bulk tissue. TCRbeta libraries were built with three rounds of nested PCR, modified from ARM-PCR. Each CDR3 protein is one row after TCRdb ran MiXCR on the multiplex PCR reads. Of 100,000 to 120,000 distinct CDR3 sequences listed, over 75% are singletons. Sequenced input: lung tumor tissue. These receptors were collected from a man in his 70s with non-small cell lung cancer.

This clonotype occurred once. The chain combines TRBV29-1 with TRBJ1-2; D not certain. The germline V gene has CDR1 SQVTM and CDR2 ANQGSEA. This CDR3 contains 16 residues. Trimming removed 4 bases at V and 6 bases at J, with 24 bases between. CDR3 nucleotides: TGCAGCGTTGTCCTCTATCAACCCGCGGCAGAAGATGGCTACACCTTC. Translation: CSVVLYQPAAEDGYTF.

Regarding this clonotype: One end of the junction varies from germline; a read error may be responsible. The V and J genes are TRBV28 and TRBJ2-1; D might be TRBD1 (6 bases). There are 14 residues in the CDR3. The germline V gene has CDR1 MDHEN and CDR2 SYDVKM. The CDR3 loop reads CVSSYVDRDNEQFF. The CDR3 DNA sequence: TGTGTCAGCAGTTACGTGGACAGAGACAATGAGCAGTTCTTC.

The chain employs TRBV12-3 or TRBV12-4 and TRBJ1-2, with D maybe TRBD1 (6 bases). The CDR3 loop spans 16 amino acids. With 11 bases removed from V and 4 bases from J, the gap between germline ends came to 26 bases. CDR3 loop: CAGNPGHGYSGYGYTF. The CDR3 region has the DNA TGTGCCGGCAATCCGGGACATGGCTATTCAGGCTATGGCTACACCTTC.

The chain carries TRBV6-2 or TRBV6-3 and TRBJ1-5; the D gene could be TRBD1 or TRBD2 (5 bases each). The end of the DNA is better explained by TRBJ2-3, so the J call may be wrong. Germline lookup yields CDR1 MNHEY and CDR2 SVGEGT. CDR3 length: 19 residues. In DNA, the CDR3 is TGTGCCAGCAGTTACTCGAATGGGGGTACAAGAGCGAGCAATCAGCCCCAGTATTTT. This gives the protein CASSYSNGGTRASNQPQYF.

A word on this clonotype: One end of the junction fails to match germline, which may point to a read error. The CDR3 region is CASSLPGAEGDSSLHF. DNA for the CDR3: TGTGCCAGCAGCTTACCCGGGGCAGAGGGGGATTCATCCCTCCACTTT. The rearrangement uses TRBV13 and TRBJ1-6, with a tentative D call TRBD1 (6 bases). CDR3 length: 16 residues. CDR1 is PRHDT, CDR2 FYEKMQ, per germline (reference sequence).

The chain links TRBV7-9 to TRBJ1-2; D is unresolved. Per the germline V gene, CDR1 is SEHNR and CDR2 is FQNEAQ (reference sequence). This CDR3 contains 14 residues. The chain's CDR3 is CDWCGVSLRHGYTF. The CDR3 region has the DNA TGTGACTGGTGCGGGGTGTCCTTAAGGCATGGCTACACCTTC.

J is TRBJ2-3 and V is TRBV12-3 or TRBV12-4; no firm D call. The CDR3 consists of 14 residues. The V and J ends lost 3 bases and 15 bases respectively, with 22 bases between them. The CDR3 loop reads CASSLAQPSSRHYF. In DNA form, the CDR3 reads TGTGCCAGCAGTTTGGCCCAACCCAGTTCGAGACACTATTTT.

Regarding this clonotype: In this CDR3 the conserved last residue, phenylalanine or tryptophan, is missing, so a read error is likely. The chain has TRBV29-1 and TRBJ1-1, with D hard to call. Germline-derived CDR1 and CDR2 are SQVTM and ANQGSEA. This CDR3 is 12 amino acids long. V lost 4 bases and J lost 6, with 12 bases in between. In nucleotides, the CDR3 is TGCAGCGTTGTGGCTGAGATGCCTGAAGCTTTCCAT. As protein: CSVVAEMPEAFH.

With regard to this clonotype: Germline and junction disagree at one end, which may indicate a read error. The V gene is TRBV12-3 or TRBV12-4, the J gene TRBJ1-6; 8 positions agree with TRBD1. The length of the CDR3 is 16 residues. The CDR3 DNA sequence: TGTGCCAGCACCTCCGGGACAGGAGGCTATAATTCGCCCCACCACTTT. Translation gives CASTSGTGGYNSPHHF.

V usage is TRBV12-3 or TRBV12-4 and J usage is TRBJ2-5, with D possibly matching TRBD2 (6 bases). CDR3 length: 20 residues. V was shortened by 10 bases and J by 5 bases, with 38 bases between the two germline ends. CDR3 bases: TGTGCCAACAGAAAAAGTGACCACCCGACTAGAGGGCTTCCCCAGGAGACCCAGTACTTC. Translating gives CANRKSDHPTRGLPQETQYF.

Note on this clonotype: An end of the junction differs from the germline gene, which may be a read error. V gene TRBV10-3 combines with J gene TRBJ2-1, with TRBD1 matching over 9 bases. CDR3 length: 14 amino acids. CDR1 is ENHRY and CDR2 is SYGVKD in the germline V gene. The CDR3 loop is CAISSGQGIYEEFF. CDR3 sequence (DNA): TGTGCCATCAGTTCGGGACAGGGAATATATGAGGAGTTCTTC.

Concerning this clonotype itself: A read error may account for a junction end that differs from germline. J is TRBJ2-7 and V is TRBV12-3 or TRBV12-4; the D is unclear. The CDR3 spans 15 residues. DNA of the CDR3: TGTGCCAGCAGTTCGATTGGGGTTACCCCCTACGAGCAATACTTC. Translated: CASSSIGVTPYEQYF.

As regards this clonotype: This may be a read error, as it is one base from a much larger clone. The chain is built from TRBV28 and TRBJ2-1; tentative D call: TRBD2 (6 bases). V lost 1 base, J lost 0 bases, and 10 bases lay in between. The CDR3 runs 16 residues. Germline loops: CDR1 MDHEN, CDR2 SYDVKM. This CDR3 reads CASSLFGGFSYNEQFF. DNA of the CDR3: TGTGCCAGCAGTTTATTTGGAGGGTTCTCCTACAATGAGCAGTTCTTC.

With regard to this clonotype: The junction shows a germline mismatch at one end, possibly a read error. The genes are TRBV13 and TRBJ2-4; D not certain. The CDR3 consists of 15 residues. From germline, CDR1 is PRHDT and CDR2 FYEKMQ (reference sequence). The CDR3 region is CACSPRWLAKNIQYF. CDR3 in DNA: TGTGCCTGCAGCCCCCGGTGGCTAGCCAAAAACATTCAGTACTTC.